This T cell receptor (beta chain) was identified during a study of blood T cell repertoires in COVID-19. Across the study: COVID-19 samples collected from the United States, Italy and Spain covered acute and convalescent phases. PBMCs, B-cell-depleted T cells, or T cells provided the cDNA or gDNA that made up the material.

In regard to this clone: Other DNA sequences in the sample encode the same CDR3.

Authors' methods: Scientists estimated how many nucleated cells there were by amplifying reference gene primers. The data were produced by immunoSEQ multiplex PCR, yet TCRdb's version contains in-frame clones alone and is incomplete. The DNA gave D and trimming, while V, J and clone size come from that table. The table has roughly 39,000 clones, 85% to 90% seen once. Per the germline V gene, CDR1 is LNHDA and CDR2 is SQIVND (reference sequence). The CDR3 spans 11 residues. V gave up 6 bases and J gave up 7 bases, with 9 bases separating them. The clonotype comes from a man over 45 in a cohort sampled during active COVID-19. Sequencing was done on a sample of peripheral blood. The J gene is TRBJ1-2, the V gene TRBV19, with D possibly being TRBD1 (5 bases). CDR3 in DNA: TGTGCCAGTAGGGGGGGAGGTGGCTACACCTTC. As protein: CASRGGGGYTF.